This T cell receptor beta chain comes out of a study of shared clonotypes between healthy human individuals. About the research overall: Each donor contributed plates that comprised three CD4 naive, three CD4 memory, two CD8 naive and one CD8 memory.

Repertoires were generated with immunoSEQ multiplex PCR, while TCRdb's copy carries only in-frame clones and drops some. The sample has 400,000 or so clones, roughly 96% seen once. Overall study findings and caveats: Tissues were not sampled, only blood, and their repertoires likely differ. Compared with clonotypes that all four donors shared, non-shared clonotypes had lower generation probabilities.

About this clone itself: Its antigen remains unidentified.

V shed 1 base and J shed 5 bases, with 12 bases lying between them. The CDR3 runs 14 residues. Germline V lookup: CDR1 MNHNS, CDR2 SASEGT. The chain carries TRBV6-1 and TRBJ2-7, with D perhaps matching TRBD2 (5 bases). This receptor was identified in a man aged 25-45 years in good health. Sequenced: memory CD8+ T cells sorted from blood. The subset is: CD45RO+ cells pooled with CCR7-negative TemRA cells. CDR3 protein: CASSEVGGADEQYF. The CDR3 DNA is TGTGCCAGCAGTGAAGTTGGAGGTGCCGACGAGCAGTACTTC.